This T cell receptor (beta chain) was sequenced in a study of spatial heterogeneity in lung cancer. Study summary: Samples came from 65 to 75 TRACERx patients with untreated early-stage lung cancer. Raw sequencing reads included, on average, more than eight appearances of each unique TCR and UMI combination.

The sample holds a few counts of this clonotype. Trimming removed 8 bases from V and 9 bases from J; junction bases left unmatched: 9. The germline V gene has CDR1 MRHNA and CDR2 SNTAGT. The CDR3 has 14 residues. Each molecule of TCR cDNA was tagged with one unique molecular identifier. MiXCR, applied by TCRdb to the 5' RACE reads, yields one record per CDR3 protein. Of tens of thousands of distinct CDR3 sequences in the sample, more than 9% were seen once. Time point reported: blood at routine non-recurrence follow-up after resection. Unsorted whole RNA from tumor, nontumor lung or frozen PBMC underwent sequencing.

This chain uses TRBV6-4 with TRBJ2-1; 11 positions agree with TRBD2. This clonotype was sampled from a female donor with early-stage non-small cell lung cancer. The source material was PBMCs, sampled at follow-up. The CDR3 sequence is CASAETSGAREQFF. The DNA for the CDR3 is TGTGCCAGCGCCGAGACTAGCGGGGCTCGTGAGCAGTTCTTC.